This T cell receptor beta chain was sequenced for a study of pediatric ulcerative colitis. This was a survey-level run. Sequencing used immunoSEQ multiplex PCR; TCRdb keeps in-frame clones, though not all of them. The sample has fewer than 40,000 clones; 82% are singletons. This clone has only one observation. The antigen remains unidentified. Study results and caveats: In rectum, acute severe colitis had expanded clones and less diversity.

There are 13 residues in the CDR3. V was shortened by 7 bases and J by 7 bases, with 14 bases between the two germline ends. Germline lookup yields CDR1 MNHNY and CDR2 SVGAGI (reference sequence). Sequenced input: blood. This chain connects TRBV6-6 to TRBJ1-5; D remains ambiguous. This TCR came from a boy younger than 18 with severe ulcerative colitis. The CDR3 region is CASTSTDEQPQHF. The CDR3 DNA reads TGTGCCAGCACCTCTACCGACGAACAGCCCCAGCATTTT.